The count of the clone carrying this T cell receptor (beta chain) is one. The method was immunoSEQ multiplex PCR; TCRdb's version includes in-frame clones alone and lacks a portion of them. The profile shows roughly 150,000 clones, roughly 92% of them singletons. The data derive from a study of T cell responses to AZD1222 COVID-19 vaccine. This sequence originates from an adult in good health. The source material was peripheral blood, sampled on day 0 of AZD1222 vaccination.

The CDR3 is CASSRGARDGYTF. The CDR3 coding sequence is TGCGCCAGCAGCCGGGGGGCTCGGGATGGCTACACCTTC. This chain uses TRBV5-1 with TRBJ1-2; maybe TRBD1 (6 bases). This CDR3 has 13 residues. Trimming removed 4 bases at V and 6 bases at J, with 13 bases between. The germline gives CDR1 SGHRS, CDR2 YFSETQ.